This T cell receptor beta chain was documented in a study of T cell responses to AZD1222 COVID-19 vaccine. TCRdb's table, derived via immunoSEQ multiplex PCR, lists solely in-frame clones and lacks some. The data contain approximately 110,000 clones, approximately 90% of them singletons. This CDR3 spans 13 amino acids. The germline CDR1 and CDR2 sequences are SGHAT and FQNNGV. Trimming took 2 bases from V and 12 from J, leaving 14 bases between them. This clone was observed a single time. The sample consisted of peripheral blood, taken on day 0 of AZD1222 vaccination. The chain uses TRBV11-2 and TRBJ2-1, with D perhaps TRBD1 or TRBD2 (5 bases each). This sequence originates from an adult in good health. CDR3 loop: CASSLRDRTGQFF. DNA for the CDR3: TGTGCCAGCAGCTTAAGGGACCGAACGGGGCAGTTCTTC. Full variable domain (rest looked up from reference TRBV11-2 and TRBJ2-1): EAGVAQSPRYKIIEKRQSVAFWCNPISGHATLYWYQQILGQGPKLLIQFQNNGVVDDSQLPKDRFSAERLKGVDSTLKIQPAKLEDSAVYLCASSLRDRTGQFFGPGTRLTVL.